This entry features one T cell receptor beta chain sequence. The repertoire was sequenced with immunoSEQ multiplex PCR; TCRdb's copy has only in-frame clones and lacks some. The repertoire has over 95,000 clones, less than 85% of them found once; the top ten carry around 16%. These data belong to a study of blood T cell repertoires in COVID-19. V lost 0 bases and J 4 bases, leaving 4 bases between the germline ends. CDR3 length: 13 amino acids. The germline V gene encodes CDR1 LGHDT and CDR2 YNNKEL (reference sequence). Sequencing input: peripheral blood. The sequence derives from a woman aged 60 to 75 with acute or convalescent COVID-19. V gene TRBV3-1 (or the pseudogene TRBV3-2) combines with J gene TRBJ1-5; D gene unclear. The CDR3 loop is CASSQDLNQPQHF. CDR3 bases: TGTGCCAGCAGCCAAGATCTAAATCAGCCCCAGCATTTT.